One and the same sample provided the 4 T cell receptor beta chains below, sequenced in a study of T-cell memory formation after mild COVID-19. A single record per CDR3 protein comes from TCRdb applying MiXCR to the 5' RACE reads. This table has more than 250,000 distinct CDR3 sequences, roughly 17% appearing once. Sequencing was performed on PBMCs or a T cell subset sorted from them (not recorded which). These receptors were taken from a man between 18 and 29 years old who had mild COVID-19 (a few samples of this study predate the infection). Cell type and time point are not known.

This clonotype was seen a handful of times. The CDR3 reads CASSRLSGGGTEQFF. The CDR3 DNA reads TGCGCCAGCAGCCGCCTTAGCGGGGGGGGAACTGAGCAGTTCTTC. The chain joins TRBV4-1 to TRBJ2-1; 11 bases align to TRBD2. Germline V gives CDR1 MGHRA, CDR2 YSYEKL. Germline trimming cut 4 bases from V and 9 bases from J; bases unmatched to any gene: 8. CDR3 length equals 15 residues.

The genes are TRBV11-2 and TRBJ2-7; tentatively, D is TRBD1 or TRBD2 (6 bases each). The CDR3 is 15 amino acids. Germline V CDR1 and CDR2: SGHAT, FQNNGV. Trimming removed 4 bases from V and 0 bases from J, with 13 bases in between. CDR3 protein: CASSSRRGDSYEQYF. The CDR3 nucleotides read TGTGCCAGCAGCTCGAGGAGGGGGGACTCCTACGAGCAGTACTTC.

This chain uses TRBV2 with TRBJ2-5; perhaps TRBD2 as D (5 bases). The V gene's germline CDR1 is SNHLY and CDR2 FYNNEI. The CDR3 has 16 amino acids. Trimming left V 2 bases short and J 1 base short, with 14 bases between. CDR3 coding DNA: TGTGCCAGCAGTGAACGGGCAGGAGCGGTCCAAGAGACCCAGTACTTC. This encodes CASSERAGAVQETQYF.

This clonotype was seen more than once but under ten times. This chain connects TRBV20-1 to TRBJ1-2; unclear D gene. Germline CDR1 DFQATT, CDR2 SNEGSKA (reference sequence). Trimming pared 0 bases from V and 6 bases from J, leaving 11 bases between. The CDR3 spans 13 residues. CDR3 in amino acids: CSAREGRKHGYTF. CDR3 nucleotide sequence: TGCAGTGCTAGAGAAGGCAGGAAGCATGGCTACACCTTC.